This note documents a single TCR beta chain sequence. Libraries were prepared by immunoSEQ multiplex PCR; TCRdb keeps only in-frame clonotypes and omits some of them. The data show 20,000 to 30,000 clones, nearly 90% seen once. V lost 0 bases, J lost 1 base, and 6 bases stayed unmatched. The CDR3 is 16 amino acids. Germline V gene lookup returns CDR1 SGHRS and CDR2 YFSETQ. This sample was included in a study of blood T cell repertoires in COVID-19. Background on the study: In each case, the material was cDNA or gDNA derived from T cells, B-cell-depleted T cells, or PBMCs.

Sequencing input: peripheral blood. The J gene is TRBJ1-2, the V gene TRBV5-1, with TRBD1 identical over 7 bases. The clonotype originates from a man in his sixties or seventies with acute or convalescent COVID-19. CDR3 region: CASSLAPGTVNYGYTF. In DNA form, the CDR3 reads TGCGCCAGCAGCTTGGCTCCCGGGACAGTTAACTATGGCTACACCTTC.